This is a list of T cell receptor beta chains from one sample in a study of cytomegalovirus exposure and HLA in healthy donors. Clones were sequenced by immunoSEQ multiplex PCR, and TCRdb holds only the in-frame ones, with some missing. The sample has tens of thousands of clones; around three quarters are singletons. The sequenced sample consisted of PBMCs. All receptors come from a male donor in good health and CMV-seronegative. CDR3s include the opening cysteine and the closing phenylalanine or tryptophan. D genes are given only for firm matches. Rows give clone size only sometimes, using once, few, many, or a class for an expanded clone.

size: -
D: TRBD1
V: TRBV5-1
J: TRBJ2-1
CDR3: CASSLDVGQNYNEQFF
DNA: TGCGCCAGCAGCTTGGATGTGGGACAGAACTACAATGAGCAGTTCTTC

size: -
D: -
V: TRBV7-8
J: TRBJ1-1
CDR3: CASSLAQWNTEAFF
DNA: TGTGCCAGCAGCTTAGCGCAGTGGAACACTGAAGCTTTCTTT

size: -
D: TRBD1
V: TRBV27
J: TRBJ1-4
CDR3: CASSSGTGRYEKLFF
DNA: TGTGCCAGCAGTTCGGGGACAGGGAGGTATGAAAAACTGTTTTTT

size: few
D: -
V: TRBV11-3
J: TRBJ1-1
CDR3: CASSLEGTYTEAFF
DNA: TGTGCCAGCAGCTTAGAGGGGACATACACTGAAGCTTTCTTT

size: -
D: TRBD2
V: TRBV9
J: TRBJ2-1
CDR3: CASSASGRADEQFF
DNA: TGTGCCAGCAGCGCTAGCGGGAGGGCCGATGAGCAGTTCTTC

size: -
D: -
V: TRBV6-1
J: TRBJ1-6
CDR3: CASSESVSYNSPLHF
DNA: TGTGCCAGCAGTGAAAGCGTTTCCTATAATTCACCCCTCCACTTT

size: -
D: -
V: TRBV7-2
J: TRBJ1-1
CDR3: CASSLGGGTEAFF
DNA: TGTGCCAGCAGCTTAGGGGGGGGCACTGAAGCTTTCTTT

size: -
D: -
V: TRBV6-6
J: TRBJ2-5
CDR3: CASIFGTRPREGQYF
DNA: TGTGCCAGCATTTTCGGGACACGACCAAGAGAGGGTCAGTACTTC

size: -
D: TRBD1
V: TRBV29-1
J: TRBJ1-1
CDR3: CSTYRGSNTEAFF
DNA: TGCAGCACCTACAGGGGAAGTAACACTGAAGCTTTCTTT

size: -
D: TRBD1
V: TRBV7-2
J: TRBJ2-5
CDR3: CASIRDRGQETQYF
DNA: TGTGCCAGCATACGGGACAGGGGGCAAGAGACCCAGTACTTC

size: -
D: TRBD1
V: TRBV9
J: TRBJ1-3
CDR3: CASGQDTLSGNTIYF
DNA: TGTGCCAGCGGACAGGACACGCTCTCTGGAAACACCATATATTTT

size: -
D: -
V: TRBV4-3
J: TRBJ2-5
CDR3: CASSQSRGGQETQYF
DNA: TGCGCCAGCAGCCAAAGCAGGGGTGGACAAGAGACCCAGTACTTC

size: -
D: -
V: TRBV5-1
J: TRBJ2-1
CDR3: CASSLGSGSYNEQFF
DNA: TGCGCCAGCAGCTTGGGTTCAGGCTCCTACAATGAGCAGTTCTTC

size: -
D: -
V: TRBV28
J: TRBJ2-7
CDR3: CASKISVNSYGQYF
DNA: TGTGCCAGCAAGATAAGTGTTAACTCCTACGGGCAGTACTTC

size: -
D: -
V: TRBV7-2
J: TRBJ1-5
CDR3: CASSLFCQGSNQPQHF
DNA: TGTGCCAGCAGCTTATTCTGTCAGGGGTCGAACCAGCCCCAGCATTTT

size: few
D: TRBD2
V: TRBV4-3
J: TRBJ2-1
CDR3: CASSQDSGGNEQFF
DNA: TGCGCCAGCAGCCAAGACAGCGGGGGCAATGAGCAGTTCTTC

size: -
D: TRBD1
V: TRBV28
J: TRBJ1-2
CDR3: CASSAGQGYGYTF
DNA: TGTGCCAGCAGCGCGGGACAGGGCTATGGCTACACCTTC

size: -
D: TRBD1
V: TRBV5-1
J: TRBJ2-2
CDR3: CASSDGQVGGELFF
DNA: TGCGCCAGCAGCGACGGACAGGTTGGCGGGGAGCTGTTTTTT

size: -
D: TRBD1
V: TRBV28
J: TRBJ1-1
CDR3: CASPPGTGWGNTEAFF
DNA: TGTGCCAGCCCGCCCGGGACAGGGTGGGGGAACACTGAAGCTTTCTTT

size: -
D: TRBD1
V: TRBV19
J: TRBJ1-5
CDR3: CATDRAGWDQPQHF
DNA: TGTGCCACCGACAGGGCTGGATGGGATCAGCCCCAGCATTTT

size: once
D: TRBD1
V: TRBV28
J: TRBJ1-2
CDR3: CASSSIGTGNGYTF
DNA: TGTGCCAGCAGTTCGATCGGGACAGGGAATGGCTACACCTTC

size: once
D: TRBD1
V: TRBV19
J: TRBJ1-5
CDR3: CASSRQGGPNQPQHF
DNA: TGTGCCAGTAGTCGGCAGGGGGGCCCCAATCAGCCCCAGCATTTT

size: -
D: -
V: TRBV6-5
J: TRBJ1-2
CDR3: CATRTAQLYGYTF
DNA: TGTGCCACCCGGACAGCCCAGTTGTATGGCTACACCTTC

size: -
D: -
V: TRBV6-1
J: TRBJ1-5
CDR3: CASSLDLNQPQHF
DNA: TGTGCCAGCAGTTTAGACTTAAATCAGCCCCAGCATTTT

size: -
D: TRBD1
V: TRBV20-1
J: TRBJ2-5
CDR3: CSAWKQGAQYF
DNA: TGCAGTGCATGGAAGCAGGGGGCTCAGTACTTC

size: -
D: -
V: TRBV6-6
J: TRBJ1-1
CDR3: CASTLDRSTEAFF
DNA: TGTGCCAGCACCCTTGACAGGTCCACTGAAGCTTTCTTT

size: few
D: -
V: TRBV4-3
J: TRBJ1-5
CDR3: CASSQDSQGPGQQHF
DNA: TGCGCCAGCAGCCAAGATTCCCAGGGGCCCGGACAACAGCATTTT

size: once
D: TRBD2
V: TRBV27
J: TRBJ2-3
CDR3: CASRREGPTDTQYF
DNA: TGTGCCAGCCGGCGGGAGGGCCCCACAGATACGCAGTATTTT

size: -
D: TRBD1
V: TRBV28
J: TRBJ2-6
CDR3: CASSPAGTGESGANVLTF
DNA: TGTGCCAGCAGTCCTGCCGGGACAGGGGAGTCTGGGGCCAACGTCCTGACTTTC

size: medium-sized
D: -
V: TRBV4-3
J: TRBJ2-7
CDR3: CASSRDIGNEQYF
DNA: TGCGCCAGCAGTCGAGACATCGGCAACGAGCAGTACTTC

size: -
D: TRBD1
V: TRBV7-9
J: TRBJ1-2
CDR3: CASSPDRGYGYTF
DNA: TGTGCCAGCAGCCCGGACAGGGGCTATGGCTACACCTTC